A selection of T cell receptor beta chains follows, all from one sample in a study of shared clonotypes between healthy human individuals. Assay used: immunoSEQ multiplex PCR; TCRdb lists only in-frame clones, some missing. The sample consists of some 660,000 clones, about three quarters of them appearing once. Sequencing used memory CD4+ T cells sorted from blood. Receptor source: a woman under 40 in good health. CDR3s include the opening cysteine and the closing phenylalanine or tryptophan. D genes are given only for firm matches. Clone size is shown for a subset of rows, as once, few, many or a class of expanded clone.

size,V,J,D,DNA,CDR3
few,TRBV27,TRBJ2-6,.,TGTGCCAGCAGTCCTTATGGTGGGGCCAACGTCCTGACTTTC,CASSPYGGANVLTF
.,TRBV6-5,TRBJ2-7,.,TGTGCCAGCCGCTCAAGGGACGAGGTCAGCGAGCAGTACTTC,CASRSRDEVSEQYF
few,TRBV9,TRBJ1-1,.,TGTGCCAGCAGCGTAGGCGGCACCGACACTGAAGCTTTCTTT,CASSVGGTDTEAFF
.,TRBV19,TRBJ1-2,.,TGTGCCAGTAGCCGCAAAGGGGTAGTTAGGGGCTACACCTTC,CASSRKGVVRGYTF
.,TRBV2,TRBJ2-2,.,TGTGCCAGCACCCTGATGGCGGCCGGGGAGCTGTTTTTT,CASTLMAAGELFF
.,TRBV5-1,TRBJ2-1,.,TGCGCCAGCAGCTTTCGGCTCAACGGTATCGATGAGCAGTTCTTC,CASSFRLNGIDEQFF
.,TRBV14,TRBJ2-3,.,TGTGCCAGCAGCCAAGGGACGTTTGACTTCACAGATACGCAGTATTTT,CASSQGTFDFTDTQYF
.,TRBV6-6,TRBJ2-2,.,TGTGCCAGCAGCGACTATGGCACCGGGGAGCTGTTTTTT,CASSDYGTGELFF
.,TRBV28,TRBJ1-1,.,TGTGCCAGCAGGAAATCCGGGGGATGGACTGAAGCTTTCTTT,CASRKSGGWTEAFF
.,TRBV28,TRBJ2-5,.,TGTGCCAGCAGTTCGTCCAATAACCAAGAGACCCAGTACTTC,CASSSSNNQETQYF
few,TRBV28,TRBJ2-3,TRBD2,TGTGCCAGCAGTGCACTCGGGAGGAGGAGCACAGATACGCAGTATTTT,CASSALGRRSTDTQYF
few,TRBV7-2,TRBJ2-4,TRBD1,TGTGCCAGCAGCTCTGGACAGGGGGGGAGTATTCAGTACTTC,CASSSGQGGSIQYF
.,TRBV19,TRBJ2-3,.,TGTGCCAGTAGTCCCCGACAGGATATCACAGATACGCAGTATTTT,CASSPRQDITDTQYF
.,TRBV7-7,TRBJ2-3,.,TGTGCCAGCAGCTTAGCGGAAGCGGATACGCAGTATTTT,CASSLAEADTQYF
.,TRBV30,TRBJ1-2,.,TGTGCCTGGACTGGCGCTGCCTATGGCTACACCTTC,CAWTGAAYGYTF
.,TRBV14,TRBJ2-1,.,TGTGCCAGCAGCCGACTGCGGAATGAGCAGTTCTTC,CASSRLRNEQFF
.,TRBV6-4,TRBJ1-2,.,TGTGCCAGCAGTGTGCAGGAAGGGCAAGGCTATGGCTACACCTTC,CASSVQEGQGYGYTF
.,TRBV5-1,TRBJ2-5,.,TGCGCCAGCAGCTTCGGGAGCACCCAAGAGACCCAGTACTTC,CASSFGSTQETQYF
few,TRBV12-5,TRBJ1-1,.,TGTGCTAGTGGTTGGAGTAAGACTGAAGCTTTCTTT,CASGWSKTEAFF
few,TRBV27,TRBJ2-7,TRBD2,TGTGCCAGCAGTTATAGAGCGGGAGGGCTTGGCGAGCAGTACTTC,CASSYRAGGLGEQYF
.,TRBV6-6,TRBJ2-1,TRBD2,TGTGCCAGCATTGGGACTAGAGCTCTAAATGAGCAGTTCTTC,CASIGTRALNEQFF
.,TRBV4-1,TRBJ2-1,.,TGCGCCAGCAGCCATCCCGTCAGGGGAGTCCATGAGCAGTTCTTC,CASSHPVRGVHEQFF
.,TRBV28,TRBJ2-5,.,TGTGCCAGCAGCCCACCCAGGGGTAGTAGGACCCAGTACTTC,CASSPPRGSRTQYF
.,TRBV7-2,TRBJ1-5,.,TGTGCCAGCAGCGCACTACAGGGAGGCAATCAGCCCCAGCATTTT,CASSALQGGNQPQHF
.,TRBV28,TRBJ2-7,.,TGTGCCAGCACCGGACCTGGGGGCAGAAGCTACGAGCAGTACTTC,CASTGPGGRSYEQYF
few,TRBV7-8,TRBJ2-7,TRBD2,TGTGCCAGCAGCCCGGGGGGCGAGCAGTACTTC,CASSPGGEQYF
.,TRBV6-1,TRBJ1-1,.,TGTGCCAGCTTCGAGGTCCTGAACACTGAAGCTTTCTTT,CASFEVLNTEAFF
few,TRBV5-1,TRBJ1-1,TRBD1,TGCGCCAGCAGCCCCGGGACGCTTCAGGGGGGCACTGAAGCTTTCTTT,CASSPGTLQGGTEAFF
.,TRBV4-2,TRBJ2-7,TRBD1,TGTGCCAGCAGCCCAAGTGCGGGGACAGGGAGTTACGAGCAGTACTTC,CASSPSAGTGSYEQYF
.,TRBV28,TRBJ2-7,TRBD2,TGTGCCAGCAGCCGCCAGCGGGGCTCGCTCTACGAGCAGTACTTC,CASSRQRGSLYEQYF
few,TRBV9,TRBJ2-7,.,TGTGCCAGCAGCGGTTCCGGGGTAGGCGAGCAGTACTTC,CASSGSGVGEQYF
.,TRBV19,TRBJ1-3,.,TGTGCCAGTATTCTGGAAGCCTCTGGAAACACCATATATTTT,CASILEASGNTIYF
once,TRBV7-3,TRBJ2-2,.,TGTGCCAGCAGCTTAAGTGGCCCGGACACCGGGGAGCTGTTTTTT,CASSLSGPDTGELFF
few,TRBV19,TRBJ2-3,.,TGTGCCAGTAGTGATCCCAACAAGTATTTT,CASSDPNKYF
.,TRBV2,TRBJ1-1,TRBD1,TGTGCCAGCAGTGAAGCAGGGACAGGAGAAGCTTTCTTT,CASSEAGTGEAFF
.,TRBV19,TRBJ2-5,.,TGTGCCAGTAGTATAGATGGCACCCCACAGACCCAGTACTTC,CASSIDGTPQTQYF
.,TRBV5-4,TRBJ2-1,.,TGTGCCAGCAGCGAATCCACAGGGCCTTCGGAGCAGTTCTTC,CASSESTGPSEQFF
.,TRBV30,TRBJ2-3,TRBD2,TGTGCCTGGAGTGTAAAGAGGAGCGGGACTAGCGGGTTTGACACAGATACGCAGTATTTT,CAWSVKRSGTSGFDTDTQYF
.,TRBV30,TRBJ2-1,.,TGTGCCTGGATGGTGAACGGCGGGGACAGTTCCAATGAGCAGTTCTTC,CAWMVNGGDSSNEQFF
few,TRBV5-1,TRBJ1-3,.,TGCGCCAGCAGCTTGGTGGCACCGGCGGACCTCTCTGGAAACACCATATATTTT,CASSLVAPADLSGNTIYF
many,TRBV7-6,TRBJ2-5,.,TGTGCCAGCAGCTTGGGCGGGACGAGGGAGACCCAGTACTTC,CASSLGGTRETQYF
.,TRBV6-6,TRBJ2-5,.,TGTGCCAGCAGTTACTCTGCGCCGGGACAAGAGACCCAGTACTTC,CASSYSAPGQETQYF
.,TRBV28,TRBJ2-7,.,TGTGCCAGCCACCGAGGGGGGGTGAGCTCCTACGAGCAGTACTTC,CASHRGGVSSYEQYF